This T cell receptor (beta chain) stems from a study of Ad26.COV2.S vaccination and SARS-CoV-2 variants (dated by TCRdb to about 2021). A note on the overall study: Donors in the vaccine arm were drawn from COV1001, a phase I-IIa trial of Ad26.COV2.S in healthy adults that was multicentre, randomized, double-blind and placebo-controlled. Ad26.COV2.S was administered intramuscularly at 5 x 10^10 or 1 x 10^11 viral particles, either as a single shot or as two shots given 56 days apart. TCRbeta repertoire sequencing was used to assess the specificity and breadth of SARS-CoV-2-reactive T cell receptors after Ad26.COV2.S vaccination. A total of 32 samples were included in the TCR-sequenced set, comprising roughly 19 Ad26.COV2.S vaccine recipients, 5 placebo recipients and 8 SARS-CoV-2 convalescent individuals. Trial participants were randomized into five groups of five, in which low-dose or high-dose Ad26.COV2.S was given once or twice, or placebo was given on both occasions. Blinding of investigators to trial group allocation was maintained during experiments and outcome assessment. On the study overall, not on this receptor specifically: According to the authors, total T cell responses may have been underestimated by the TCR breadth and depth analyses. Vaccine and placebo recipients had similar non-spike TCR breadth, a finding consistent with the vaccine containing only spike. Comparing responses between vaccine doses or regimens was not something the study was powered to do. Substantial breadth of spike-specific CD8+ and CD4+ T cell responses was reported after vaccination. Ad26.COV2.S recipients had higher spike-specific TCR breadth than placebo recipients (P = 0.0014).

V is cut back by 5 bases and J by 3 bases, with 9 bases in the junction unmatched. Via the germline V gene (reference sequence), CDR1 is LNHDA and CDR2 SQIVND. The CDR3 goes from the cysteine to the phenylalanine over 18 residues. Kept here is only the CDR3 DNA, which spans 54 bases and is read in frame from base 1. The treatment or condition label corresponds to: roughly 20 received Ad26.COV2.S at low or high dose, single or two shots; five or six received placebo; per-sample allocation not given. Repertoires of vaccine and placebo recipients were sequenced from samples collected on day 63 after the first injection. In Cohort 1b, fewer than 30 adults aged 18-55 years were enrolled at a single site in Boston, USA, between 29 July and 7 August 2020. Ad26.COV2.S was a replication-incompetent adenovirus type 26 vector that expressed a prefusion-stabilized SARS-CoV-2 spike protein derived from the original Wuhan strain.

A remark on this clone: No cognate antigen has been identified for it. There are no base qualities to consult, and no much larger clone falls within one base.

The immunoSEQ Assay was used to sequence TCRbeta CDR3 regions. After extraction, genomic DNA underwent amplification by bias-controlled multiplex PCR, followed by high-throughput sequencing. For the original study's pipeline: Collapsing and filtering of sequences were performed to quantify the absolute abundance of each unique TCRbeta CDR3 region. T cell fraction was estimated by normalizing TCRbeta template counts to usable DNA, with usable DNA measured through amplification of reference genes found in all nucleated cells. Repertoire TCRs were annotated as SARS-CoV-2-specific by exact matching of V gene, CDR3 amino acid sequence and J gene to a known reactive TCR set. MIRA supplied the reference SARS-CoV-2 TCR set, which was filtered for enrichment in COVID-19-positive ImmuneCODE repertoires so that public or cross-reactive TCRs were removed. Using the MIRA antigens, annotated TCRs were further analysed by specific ORF or by position within an ORF. Breadth was defined as the number of annotated unique rearrangements divided by the total number of unique productive rearrangements, and depth was defined as the summed frequency of the annotated unique rearrangements. Two-sided Wilcoxon rank-sum tests were used to compare TCR breadth between groups. This is the immuneACCESS table as TCRdb keeps it, with only in-frame sequences that have V and J called. A part of the clones is gone; compared with another copy, unresolved V genes explain less than half, and the rest is unexplained. V, J and clone size are taken as reported in that table, and D and trimming were inferred from the DNA itself. A total of about 680,000 clones appear in this sample, roughly 90% of them only once. Around 1.4% of the sample comes from the top ten.

The chain was built from TRBV19 and TRBJ2-1; 14 nucleotides in the junction match TRBD2. This sample comprised peripheral blood, obtained in a trial of Ad26.COV2.S vaccine versus placebo. The sequence was collected from a person between 18 and 65 years old who received the Ad26.COV2.S COVID-19 vaccine or a placebo. The nucleotide sequence is given as TGTGCCAGTAGTGCCCGACTAGCGGGAGGGCCGGTCTACAATGAGCAGTTCTTC. Its coded protein is CASSARLAGGPVYNEQFF.